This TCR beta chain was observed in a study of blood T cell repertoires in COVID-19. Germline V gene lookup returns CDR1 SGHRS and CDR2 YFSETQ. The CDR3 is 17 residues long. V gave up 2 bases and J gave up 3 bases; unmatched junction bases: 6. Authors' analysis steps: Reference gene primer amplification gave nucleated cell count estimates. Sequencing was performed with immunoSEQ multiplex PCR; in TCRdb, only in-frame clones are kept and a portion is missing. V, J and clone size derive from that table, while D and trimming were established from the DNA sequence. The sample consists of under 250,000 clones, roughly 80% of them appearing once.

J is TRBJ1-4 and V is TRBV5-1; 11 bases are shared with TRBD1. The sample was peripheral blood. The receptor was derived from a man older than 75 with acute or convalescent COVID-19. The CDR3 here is CASSFGTGGGSNEKLFF. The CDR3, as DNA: TGCGCCAGCAGCTTCGGGACAGGGGGAGGGTCTAATGAAAAACTGTTTTTT.